Below, one T cell receptor beta chain is given with its context. Its target is not known. Everyone who donated was a healthy Caucasian. This specimen comes from a study of identical twins. Notes on the study in general: Clonotypes of the beta chain that were abundant in cord blood carried fewer insertions (memory repertoires showed none). Part of the zero-insertion signal could reflect confounding by invariant MAIT and iNKT cells.

Trimming removed 5 bases at V and 3 bases at J, with 8 bases between. CDR1 and CDR2 from the germline V gene are SGHRS and YFSETQ. This CDR3 contains 12 residues. TCRdb passed the 5' RACE reads through MiXCR, listing each CDR3 protein once. The sample records 600,000 to 850,000 distinct CDR3 sequences, about 18% being singletons. Separately, the same data were catalogued under a study of T cells expressing NK-cell markers.

This clonotype was sampled from a woman younger than 30 in good health. This chain links TRBV5-1 with TRBJ1-1; D possibly corresponds to TRBD1 (5 bases). Sequences were obtained from PBMCs. The CDR3 is CASRWGDTEAFF. The CDR3 region has the DNA TGCGCCAGCAGATGGGGCGACACTGAAGCTTTCTTT.